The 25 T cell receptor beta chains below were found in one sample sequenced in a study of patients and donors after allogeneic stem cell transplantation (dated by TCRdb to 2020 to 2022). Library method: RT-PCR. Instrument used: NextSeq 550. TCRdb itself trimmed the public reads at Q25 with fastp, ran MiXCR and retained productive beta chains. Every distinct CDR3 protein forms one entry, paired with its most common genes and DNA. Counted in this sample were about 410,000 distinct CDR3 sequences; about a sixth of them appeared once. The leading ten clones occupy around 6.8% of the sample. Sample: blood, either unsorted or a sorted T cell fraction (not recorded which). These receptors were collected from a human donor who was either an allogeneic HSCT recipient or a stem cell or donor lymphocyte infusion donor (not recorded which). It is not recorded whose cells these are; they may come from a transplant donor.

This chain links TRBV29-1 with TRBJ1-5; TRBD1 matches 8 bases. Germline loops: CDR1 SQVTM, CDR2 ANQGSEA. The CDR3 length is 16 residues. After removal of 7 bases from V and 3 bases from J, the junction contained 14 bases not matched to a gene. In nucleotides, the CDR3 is TGCAGCGCTCCATTTACTGGGACAGGTTTCAATCAGCCCCAGCATTTT. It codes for CSAPFTGTGFNQPQHF.

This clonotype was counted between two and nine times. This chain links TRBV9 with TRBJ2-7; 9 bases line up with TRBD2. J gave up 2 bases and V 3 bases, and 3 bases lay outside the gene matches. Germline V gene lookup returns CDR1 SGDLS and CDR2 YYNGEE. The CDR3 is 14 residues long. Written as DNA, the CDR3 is TGTGCCAGCAGCGGACAGCGGGGGGCCTACGAGCAGTACTTC. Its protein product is CASSGQRGAYEQYF.

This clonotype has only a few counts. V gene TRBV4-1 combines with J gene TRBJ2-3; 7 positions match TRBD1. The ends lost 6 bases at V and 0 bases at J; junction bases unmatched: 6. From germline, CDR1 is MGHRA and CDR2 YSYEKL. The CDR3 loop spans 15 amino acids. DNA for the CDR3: TGCGCCAGCAGTCCGACAGGGCCCAGCACAGATACGCAGTATTTT. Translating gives CASSPTGPSTDTQYF.

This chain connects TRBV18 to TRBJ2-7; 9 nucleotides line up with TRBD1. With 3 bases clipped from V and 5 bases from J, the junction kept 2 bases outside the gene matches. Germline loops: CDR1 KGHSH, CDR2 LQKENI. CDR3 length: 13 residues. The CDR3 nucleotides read TGTGCCAGCTCACCGGGACAGGGCAACGAGCAGTACTTC. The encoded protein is CASSPGQGNEQYF.

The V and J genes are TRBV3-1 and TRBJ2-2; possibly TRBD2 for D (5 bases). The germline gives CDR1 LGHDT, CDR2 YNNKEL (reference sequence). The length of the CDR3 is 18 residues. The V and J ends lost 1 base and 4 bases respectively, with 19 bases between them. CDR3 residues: CASSQGCAGLAPTGELFF. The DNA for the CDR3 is TGTGCCAGCAGCCAAGGGTGCGCGGGTCTAGCTCCCACCGGGGAGCTGTTTTTT.

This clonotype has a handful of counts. CDR3 coding DNA: TGTGCCAGCAGTTACACGGTCTACGAGCAGTACTTC. Its translation: CASSYTVYEQYF. This chain uses TRBV6-2 or TRBV6-3 with TRBJ2-7; D remains unclear. The V gene's germline CDR1 is MNHEY and CDR2 SVGEGT. V shed 2 bases and J shed 3 bases, with 5 bases lying between them. The CDR3 extends over 12 amino acids.

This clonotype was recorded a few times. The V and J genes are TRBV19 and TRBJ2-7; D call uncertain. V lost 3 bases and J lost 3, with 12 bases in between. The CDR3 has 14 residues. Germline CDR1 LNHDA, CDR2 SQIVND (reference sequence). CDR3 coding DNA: TGTGCCAGTAGTATGACAAGCATTAACTACGAGCAGTACTTC. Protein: CASSMTSINYEQYF.

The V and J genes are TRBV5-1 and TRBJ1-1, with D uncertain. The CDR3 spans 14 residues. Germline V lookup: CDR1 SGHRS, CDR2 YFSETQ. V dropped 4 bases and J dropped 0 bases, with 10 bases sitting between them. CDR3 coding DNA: TGCGCCAGCAGCCCGACGGAGATGAACACTGAAGCTTTCTTT. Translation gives CASSPTEMNTEAFF.

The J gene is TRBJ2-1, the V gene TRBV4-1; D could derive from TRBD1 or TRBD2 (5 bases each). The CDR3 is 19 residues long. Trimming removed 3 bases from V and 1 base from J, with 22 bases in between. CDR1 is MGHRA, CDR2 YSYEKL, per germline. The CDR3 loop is CASSHLPRASMGSYNEQFF. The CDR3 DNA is TGCGCCAGCAGCCACCTCCCCAGGGCTAGCATGGGTTCCTACAATGAGCAGTTCTTC.

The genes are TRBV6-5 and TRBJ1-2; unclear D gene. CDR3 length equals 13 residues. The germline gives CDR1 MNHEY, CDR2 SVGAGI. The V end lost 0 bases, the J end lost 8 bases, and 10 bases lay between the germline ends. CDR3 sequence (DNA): TGTGCCAGCAGTTACTCCCTCTATGGCGGCTACACCTTC. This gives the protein CASSYSLYGGYTF.

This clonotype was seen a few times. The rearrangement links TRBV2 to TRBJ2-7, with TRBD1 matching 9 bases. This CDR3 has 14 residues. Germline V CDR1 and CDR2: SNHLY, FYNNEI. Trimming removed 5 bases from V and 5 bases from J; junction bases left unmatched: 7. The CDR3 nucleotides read TGTGCCAGCAGTCCTGCGACAGGGGGGGACGAGCAGTACTTC. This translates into CASSPATGGDEQYF.

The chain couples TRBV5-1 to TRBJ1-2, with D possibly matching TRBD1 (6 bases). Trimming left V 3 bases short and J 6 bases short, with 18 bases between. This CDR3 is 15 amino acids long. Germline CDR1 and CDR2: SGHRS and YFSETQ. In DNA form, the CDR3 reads TGCGCCAGCAGCTCACCGGGACAAATAGGGCATGGCTACACCTTC. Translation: CASSSPGQIGHGYTF. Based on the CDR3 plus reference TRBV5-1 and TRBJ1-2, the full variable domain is KAGVTQTPRYLIKTRGQQVTLSCSPISGHRSVSWYQQTPGQGLQFLFEYFSETQRNKGNFPGRFSGRQFSNSRSEMNVSTLELGDSALYLCASSSPGQIGHGYTFGSGTRLTVV.

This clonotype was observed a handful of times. CDR3 loop: CASSIKPQGNEQFF. The DNA of the CDR3 is TGTGCCAGCAGCATTAAACCACAGGGGAATGAGCAGTTCTTC. This sequence joins TRBV7-9 and TRBJ2-1, with 7 bases that match TRBD1. Germline loops: CDR1 SEHNR, CDR2 FQNEAQ (reference sequence). V shed 5 bases and J 7 bases; nucleotides not matched to a gene: 8. This CDR3 has 14 residues.

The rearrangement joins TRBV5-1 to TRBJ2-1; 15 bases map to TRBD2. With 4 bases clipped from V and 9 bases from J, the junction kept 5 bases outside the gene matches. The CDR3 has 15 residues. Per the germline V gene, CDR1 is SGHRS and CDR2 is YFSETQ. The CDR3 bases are TGCGCCAGCAGCCCGGGACTAGCGGGGGGAGGTGAGCAGTTCTTC. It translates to CASSPGLAGGGEQFF.

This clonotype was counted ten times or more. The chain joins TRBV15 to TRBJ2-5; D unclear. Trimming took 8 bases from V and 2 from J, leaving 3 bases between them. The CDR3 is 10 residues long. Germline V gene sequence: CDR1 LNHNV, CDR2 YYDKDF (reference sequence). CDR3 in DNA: TGTGCCACCTCACAAGAGACCCAGTACTTC. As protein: CATSQETQYF.

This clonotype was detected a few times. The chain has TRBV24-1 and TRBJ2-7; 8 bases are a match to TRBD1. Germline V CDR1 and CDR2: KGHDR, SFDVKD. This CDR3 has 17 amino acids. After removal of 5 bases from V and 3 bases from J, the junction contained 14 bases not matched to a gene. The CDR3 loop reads CATSVHPRGRGHYEQYF. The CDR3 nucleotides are TGTGCCACCAGTGTCCACCCCAGGGGGCGCGGACACTACGAGCAGTACTTC.

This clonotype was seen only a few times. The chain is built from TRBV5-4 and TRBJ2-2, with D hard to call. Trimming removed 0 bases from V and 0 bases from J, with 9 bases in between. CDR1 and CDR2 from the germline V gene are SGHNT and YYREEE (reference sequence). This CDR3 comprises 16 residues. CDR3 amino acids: CASSLDDFSNTGELFF. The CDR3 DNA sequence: TGTGCCAGCAGCTTGGACGATTTCTCGAACACCGGGGAGCTGTTTTTT.

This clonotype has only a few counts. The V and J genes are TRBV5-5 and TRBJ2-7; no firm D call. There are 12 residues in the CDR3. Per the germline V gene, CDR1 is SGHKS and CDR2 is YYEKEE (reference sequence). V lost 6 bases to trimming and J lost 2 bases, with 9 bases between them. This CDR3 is CASTLSAYEQYF. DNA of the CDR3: TGTGCCAGCACCCTAAGCGCCTACGAGCAGTACTTC.

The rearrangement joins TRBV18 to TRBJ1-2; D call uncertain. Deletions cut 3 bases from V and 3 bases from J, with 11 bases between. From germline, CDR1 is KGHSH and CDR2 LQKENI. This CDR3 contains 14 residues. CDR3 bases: TGTGCCAGCTCACCCCCGGGGTGGGACTATGGCTACACCTTC. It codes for CASSPPGWDYGYTF.

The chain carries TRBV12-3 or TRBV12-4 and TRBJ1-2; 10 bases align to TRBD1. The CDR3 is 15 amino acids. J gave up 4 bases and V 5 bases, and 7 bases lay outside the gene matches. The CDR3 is CASSPAGTGVYGYTF. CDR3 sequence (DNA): TGTGCCAGCAGTCCTGCGGGGACAGGGGTCTATGGCTACACCTTC.

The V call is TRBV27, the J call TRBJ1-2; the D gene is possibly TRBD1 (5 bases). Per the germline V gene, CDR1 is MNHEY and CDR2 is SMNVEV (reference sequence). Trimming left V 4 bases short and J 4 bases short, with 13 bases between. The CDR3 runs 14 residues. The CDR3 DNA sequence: TGTGCCAGCAGTTCCATGGGGCGCCTCTATGGCTACACCTTC. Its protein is CASSSMGRLYGYTF.

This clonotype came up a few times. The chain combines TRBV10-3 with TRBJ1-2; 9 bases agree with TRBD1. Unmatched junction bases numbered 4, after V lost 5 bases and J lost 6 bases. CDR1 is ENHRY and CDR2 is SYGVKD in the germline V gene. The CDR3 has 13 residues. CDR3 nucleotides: TGTGCCATCAGTCGGACAGGGGCTGATGGCTACACCTTC. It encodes CAISRTGADGYTF.

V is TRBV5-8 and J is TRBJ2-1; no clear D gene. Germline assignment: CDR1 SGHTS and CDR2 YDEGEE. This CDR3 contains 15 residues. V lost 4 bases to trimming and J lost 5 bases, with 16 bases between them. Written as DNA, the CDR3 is TGTGCCAGCAGCACGGGCCGTCTTGCACACAATGAGCAGTTCTTC. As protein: CASSTGRLAHNEQFF. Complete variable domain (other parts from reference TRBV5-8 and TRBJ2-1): EAGVTQSPTHLIKTRGQQATLRCSPISGHTSVYWYQQALGLGLQFLLWYDEGEERNRGNFPPRFSGRQFPNYSSELNVNALELEDSALYLCASSTGRLAHNEQFFGPGTRLTVL.

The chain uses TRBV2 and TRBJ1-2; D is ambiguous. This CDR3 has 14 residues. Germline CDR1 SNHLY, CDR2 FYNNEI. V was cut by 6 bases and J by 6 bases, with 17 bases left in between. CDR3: CASRTLFGVHGYTF. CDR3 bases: TGTGCCAGCAGGACCCTCTTTGGGGTTCATGGCTACACCTTC.

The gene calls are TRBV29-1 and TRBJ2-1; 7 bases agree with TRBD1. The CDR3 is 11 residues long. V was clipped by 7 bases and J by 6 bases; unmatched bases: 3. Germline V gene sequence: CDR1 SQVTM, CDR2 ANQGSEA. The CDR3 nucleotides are TGCAGCGCGCGACAGGGCAATGAGCAGTTCTTC. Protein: CSARQGNEQFF.